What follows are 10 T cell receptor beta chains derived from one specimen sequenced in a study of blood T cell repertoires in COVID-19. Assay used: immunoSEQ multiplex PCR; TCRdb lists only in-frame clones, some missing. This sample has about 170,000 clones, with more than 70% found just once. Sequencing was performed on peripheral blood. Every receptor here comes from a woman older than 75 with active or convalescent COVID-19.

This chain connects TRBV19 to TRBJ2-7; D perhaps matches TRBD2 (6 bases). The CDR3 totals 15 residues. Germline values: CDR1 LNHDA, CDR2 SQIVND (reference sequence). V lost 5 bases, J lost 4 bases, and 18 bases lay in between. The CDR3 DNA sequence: TGTGCCAGTAGTCCCGGAGGGAACCGCATATACGAGCAGTACTTC. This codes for CASSPGGNRIYEQYF.

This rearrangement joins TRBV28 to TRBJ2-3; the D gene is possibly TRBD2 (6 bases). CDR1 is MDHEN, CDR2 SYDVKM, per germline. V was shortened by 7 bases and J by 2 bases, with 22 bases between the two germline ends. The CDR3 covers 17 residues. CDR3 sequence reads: CASKSPKRGMITDTQYF. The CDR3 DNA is TGTGCCAGCAAATCCCCCAAGCGCGGGATGATCACAGATACGCAGTATTTT.

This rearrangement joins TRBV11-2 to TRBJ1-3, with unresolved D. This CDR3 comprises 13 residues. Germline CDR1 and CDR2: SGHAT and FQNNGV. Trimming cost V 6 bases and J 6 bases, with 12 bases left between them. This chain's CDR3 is CASSMGGINTIYF. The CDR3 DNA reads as TGTGCCAGCAGTATGGGAGGCATAAACACCATATATTTT.

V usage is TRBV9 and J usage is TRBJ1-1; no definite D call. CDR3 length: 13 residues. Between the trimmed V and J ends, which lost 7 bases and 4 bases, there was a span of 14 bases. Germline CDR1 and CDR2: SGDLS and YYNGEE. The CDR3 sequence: CASVRYRSTEAFF. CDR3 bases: TGTGCCAGCGTCCGATACAGAAGCACTGAAGCTTTCTTT. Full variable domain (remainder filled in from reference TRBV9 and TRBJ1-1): DSGVTQTPKHLITATGQRVTLRCSPRSGDLSVYWYQQSLDQGLQFLIQYYNGEERAKGNILERFSAQQFPDLHSELNLSSLELGDSALYFCASVRYRSTEAFFGQGTRLTVV.

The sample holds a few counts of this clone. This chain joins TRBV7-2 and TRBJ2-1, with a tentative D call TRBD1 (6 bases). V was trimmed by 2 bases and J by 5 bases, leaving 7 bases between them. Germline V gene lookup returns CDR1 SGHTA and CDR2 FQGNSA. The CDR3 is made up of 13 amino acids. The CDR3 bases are TGTGCCAGCAGCTTACACAGGGACAATGAGCAGTTCTTC. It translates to CASSLHRDNEQFF.

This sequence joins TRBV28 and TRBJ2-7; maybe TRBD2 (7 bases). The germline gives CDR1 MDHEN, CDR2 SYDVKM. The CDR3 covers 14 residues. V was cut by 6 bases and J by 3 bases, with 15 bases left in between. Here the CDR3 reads CASSRPGGHYEQYF. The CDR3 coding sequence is TGTGCCAGCAGCCGCCCGGGGGGACACTACGAGCAGTACTTC.

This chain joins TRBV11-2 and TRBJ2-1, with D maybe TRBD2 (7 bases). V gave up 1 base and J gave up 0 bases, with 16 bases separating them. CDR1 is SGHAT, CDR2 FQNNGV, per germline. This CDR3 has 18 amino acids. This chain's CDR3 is CASSLGGAGESSYNEQFF. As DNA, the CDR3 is TGTGCCAGCAGCTTAGGGGGGGCGGGGGAGAGCTCCTACAATGAGCAGTTCTTC. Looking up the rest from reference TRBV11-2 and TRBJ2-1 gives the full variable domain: EAGVAQSPRYKIIEKRQSVAFWCNPISGHATLYWYQQILGQGPKLLIQFQNNGVVDDSQLPKDRFSAERLKGVDSTLKIQPAKLEDSAVYLCASSLGGAGESSYNEQFFGPGTRLTVL.

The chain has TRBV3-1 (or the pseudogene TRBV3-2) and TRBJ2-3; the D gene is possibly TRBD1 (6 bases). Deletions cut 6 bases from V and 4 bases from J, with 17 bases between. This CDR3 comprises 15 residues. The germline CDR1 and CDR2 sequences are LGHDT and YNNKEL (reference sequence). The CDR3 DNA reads TGTGCCAGCAGTTCGATCCACAGGGCCGCAGATACGCAGTATTTT. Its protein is CASSSIHRAADTQYF.

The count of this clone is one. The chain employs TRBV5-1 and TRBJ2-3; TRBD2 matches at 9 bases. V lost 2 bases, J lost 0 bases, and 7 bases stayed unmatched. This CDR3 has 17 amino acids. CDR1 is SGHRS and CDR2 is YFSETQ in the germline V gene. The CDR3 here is CASSLGAGTSSTDTQYF. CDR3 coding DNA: TGCGCCAGCAGCTTAGGGGCCGGGACTAGCAGCACAGATACGCAGTATTTT.

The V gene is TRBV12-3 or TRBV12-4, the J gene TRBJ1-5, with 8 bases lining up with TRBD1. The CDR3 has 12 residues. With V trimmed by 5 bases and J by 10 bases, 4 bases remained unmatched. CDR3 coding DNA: TGTGCCAGCAGTCGATCAGGGGGCCCCCAGCATTTT. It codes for CASSRSGGPQHF.